This is a list of T cell receptor beta chains from one sample in a study of shared clonotypes between healthy human individuals. The repertoire was sequenced with immunoSEQ multiplex PCR; TCRdb's copy has only in-frame clones and lacks some. The sample has 2 million to 2.5 million clones, 85% to 95% seen once. Sequenced input: naive CD4+ T cells from PBMCs. These receptor sequences come from a young man in good health. Some clones in this sample may be carry-over from other donors' samples. CDR3s include the opening cysteine and the closing phenylalanine or tryptophan. D genes are given only for firm matches. Clone size is stated in some rows and not others, as once, few, many or a class when expanded.

V: TRBV9; D: TRBD2; J: TRBJ2-5; size: -; CDR3: CASSVGGLEGETQYF; DNA: TGTGCCAGCAGCGTAGGGGGACTAGAAGGAGAGACCCAGTACTTC
V: TRBV20-1; D: -; J: TRBJ2-3; size: -; CDR3: CRVSDTQYF; DNA: TGCAGAGTCTCAGATACGCAGTATTTT
V: TRBV7-7; D: -; J: TRBJ1-4; size: -; CDR3: CASSISIEEKLFF; DNA: TGTGCCAGCAGCATATCTATCGAAGAAAAACTGTTTTTT
V: TRBV5-1; D: -; J: TRBJ2-7; size: -; CDR3: CASSPVGYEQYF; DNA: TGCGCCAGCAGCCCCGTCGGTTACGAGCAGTACTTC
V: TRBV28; D: TRBD1; J: TRBJ2-7; size: -; CDR3: CATSGTGGKYEQYF; DNA: TGTGCCACCTCCGGGACAGGGGGTAAGTACGAGCAGTACTTC
V: TRBV19; D: -; J: TRBJ2-6; size: -; CDR3: CATQRGASGANVLTF; DNA: TGTGCCACCCAGAGGGGGGCGTCTGGGGCCAACGTCCTGACTTTC
V: TRBV6-5; D: -; J: TRBJ2-1; size: -; CDR3: CASSYVGTPGSNEQFF; DNA: TGTGCCAGCAGTTACGTCGGGACCCCGGGGAGCAATGAGCAGTTCTTC
V: TRBV6-4; D: -; J: TRBJ1-5; size: -; CDR3: CASSVWAGRYSNQPQHF; DNA: TGTGCCAGCAGTGTTTGGGCAGGGCGTTATAGCAATCAGCCCCAGCATTTT
V: TRBV9; D: -; J: TRBJ2-3; size: -; CDR3: CASSFADTQYF; DNA: TGTGCCAGCAGTTTCGCGGATACGCAGTATTTT
V: TRBV6-5; D: TRBD1; J: TRBJ1-1; size: -; CDR3: CASRQGARMNTEAFF; DNA: TGTGCCAGCAGGCAGGGGGCGAGGATGAACACTGAAGCTTTCTTT
V: TRBV4-3; D: TRBD2; J: TRBJ2-7; size: -; CDR3: CASSQGLAGNNEQYF; DNA: TGCGCCAGCAGCCAAGGCCTAGCGGGAAACAACGAGCAGTACTTC
V: TRBV11-2; D: -; J: TRBJ2-3; size: -; CDR3: CASSLLGTSTDTQYF; DNA: TGTGCCAGCAGCTTATTGGGGACTAGCACAGATACGCAGTATTTT
V: TRBV2; D: -; J: TRBJ1-3; size: -; CDR3: CASRGGWGLSGNTIYF; DNA: TGTGCCAGCAGGGGGGGTTGGGGACTCTCTGGAAACACCATATATTTT
V: TRBV5-1; D: TRBD2; J: TRBJ2-2; size: -; CDR3: CASSLRTSGNTGELFF; DNA: TGCGCCAGCAGCCTCCGGACTAGCGGGAACACCGGGGAGCTGTTTTTT
V: TRBV7-2; D: -; J: TRBJ1-4; size: -; CDR3: CASSLKEGGKLFF; DNA: TGTGCCAGCAGCTTAAAGGAGGGGGGGAAACTGTTTTTT
V: TRBV5-1; D: TRBD1; J: TRBJ2-5; size: -; CDR3: CASSPTGTGQETQYF; DNA: TGCGCCAGCAGCCCGACTGGGACAGGCCAAGAGACCCAGTACTTC
V: TRBV6-5; D: -; J: TRBJ1-2; size: -; CDR3: CASSYSTAPLYGYTF; DNA: TGTGCCAGCAGTTACTCGACAGCCCCACTTTATGGCTACACCTTC
V: TRBV10-3; D: TRBD1; J: TRBJ1-3; size: -; CDR3: CAISDLEQGAGNTIYF; DNA: TGTGCCATCAGTGACCTAGAACAGGGGGCAGGAAACACCATATATTTT
V: TRBV28; D: -; J: TRBJ1-4; size: -; CDR3: CASTRRGTGEKLFF; DNA: TGTGCCAGCACCAGAAGAGGGACGGGTGAAAAACTGTTTTTT
V: TRBV30; D: -; J: TRBJ1-1; size: -; CDR3: CAFSFLALATEAFF; DNA: TGTGCCTTCAGTTTTCTCGCCTTGGCTACTGAAGCTTTCTTT
V: TRBV4-1; D: TRBD1; J: TRBJ2-6; size: -; CDR3: CASSLTSTGGVTGANVLTF; DNA: TGCGCCAGCAGCCTCACATCGACAGGGGGCGTCACCGGGGCCAACGTCCTGACTTTC
V: TRBV9; D: -; J: TRBJ2-3; size: -; CDR3: CASSVRVTDTQYF; DNA: TGTGCCAGCAGCGTGCGGGTCACAGATACGCAGTATTTT
V: TRBV19; D: TRBD1; J: TRBJ2-1; size: -; CDR3: CASSRDRAYNEQFF; DNA: TGTGCCAGTAGTAGAGACAGGGCCTACAATGAGCAGTTCTTC
V: TRBV7-2; D: -; J: TRBJ2-7; size: once; CDR3: CASSLAGQTYEQYF; DNA: TGTGCCAGCAGCTTAGCTGGACAGACCTACGAGCAGTACTTC
V: TRBV5-1; D: -; J: TRBJ2-3; size: -; CDR3: CASSTGPPTDTQYF; DNA: TGCGCCAGCAGCACGGGTCCACCGACAGATACGCAGTATTTT
V: TRBV6-5; D: TRBD1; J: TRBJ2-7; size: -; CDR3: CASKGGLRYEQYF; DNA: TGTGCCAGCAAAGGGGGCCTTCGTTACGAGCAGTACTTC
V: TRBV28; D: -; J: TRBJ2-7; size: once; CDR3: CASSLWRGPFPHEQYF; DNA: TGTGCCAGCAGTTTGTGGCGGGGCCCCTTCCCCCACGAGCAGTACTTC
V: TRBV15; D: -; J: TRBJ1-5; size: -; CDR3: CATSRGAGRDQPQHF; DNA: TGTGCCACCAGCAGAGGGGCAGGGCGAGATCAGCCCCAGCATTTT
V: TRBV30; D: -; J: TRBJ2-1; size: -; CDR3: CAWSVRLAGSYNEQFF; DNA: TGTGCCTGGAGTGTACGTCTAGCCGGGTCCTACAATGAGCAGTTCTTC
V: TRBV5-5; D: -; J: TRBJ2-3; size: once; CDR3: CASSLMQDRTDTQYF; DNA: TGTGCCAGCAGCTTGATGCAGGATCGCACAGATACGCAGTATTTT
V: TRBV11-3; D: TRBD1; J: TRBJ2-2; size: -; CDR3: CASSQQGTNTGELFF; DNA: TGTGCCAGCAGCCAACAGGGGACCAACACCGGGGAGCTGTTTTTT
V: TRBV6-5; D: -; J: TRBJ1-5; size: -; CDR3: CASSPRTENQPQHF; DNA: TGTGCCAGCAGCCCAAGGACAGAAAATCAGCCCCAGCATTTT
V: TRBV5-1; D: -; J: TRBJ1-1; size: -; CDR3: CASSLTGGTEAFF; DNA: TGCGCCAGCAGCTTGACGGGCGGGACTGAAGCTTTCTTT
V: TRBV7-9; D: -; J: TRBJ2-5; size: -; CDR3: CASSLATGAETQYF; DNA: TGTGCCAGCAGCTTAGCGACCGGAGCGGAGACCCAGTACTTC
V: TRBV6-6; D: -; J: TRBJ2-7; size: -; CDR3: CAIQGGNAYEQYF; DNA: TGTGCCATACAGGGAGGGAACGCCTACGAGCAGTACTTC
V: TRBV30; D: -; J: TRBJ2-5; size: -; CDR3: CAWSLRLQETQYF; DNA: TGTGCCTGGAGTTTACGGCTACAAGAGACCCAGTACTTC
V: TRBV28; D: TRBD1; J: TRBJ2-5; size: -; CDR3: CASSFVDRGMETQYF; DNA: TGTGCCAGCAGTTTCGTGGACAGGGGTATGGAGACCCAGTACTTC
V: TRBV7-2; D: -; J: TRBJ2-5; size: -; CDR3: CASSLDSFGGETQYF; DNA: TGTGCCAGCAGCTTAGATAGTTTTGGGGGAGAGACCCAGTACTTC
V: TRBV7-2; D: TRBD2; J: TRBJ2-4; size: -; CDR3: CASSPVVGEGSKNIQYF; DNA: TGTGCCAGCAGCCCAGTGGTAGGGGAGGGCAGCAAAAACATTCAGTACTTC
V: TRBV5-4; D: -; J: TRBJ1-1; size: -; CDR3: CASRSTVHTEAFF; DNA: TGTGCCAGCCGTTCGACAGTTCACACTGAAGCTTTCTTT
V: TRBV7-3; D: -; J: TRBJ2-5; size: -; CDR3: CASSRQYQETQYF; DNA: TGTGCCAGCAGCCGACAGTACCAAGAGACCCAGTACTTC
V: TRBV5-1; D: -; J: TRBJ2-2; size: -; CDR3: CASSLVPAGELFF; DNA: TGCGCCAGCAGCTTGGTCCCCGCAGGGGAGCTGTTTTTT
V: TRBV9; D: -; J: TRBJ2-2; size: once; CDR3: CASSPAQGTGELFF; DNA: TGTGCCAGCAGCCCAGCCCAGGGGACCGGGGAGCTGTTTTTT
V: TRBV28; D: -; J: TRBJ1-1; size: -; CDR3: CASSLILGAFEAFF; DNA: TGTGCCAGCAGTTTAATATTGGGGGCCTTTGAAGCTTTCTTT
V: TRBV21-1; D: -; J: TRBJ1-5; size: -; CDR3: CASSFRQGSNQPQHF; DNA: TGTGCCAGCAGCTTCCGACAGGGTAGCAATCAGCCCCAGCATTTT